Only a few counts were recorded for the clone carrying this TCR beta chain. The source of the sample is a study of T-cell reconstitution after alpha-beta-depleted transplantation in children. Construction of the TCRbeta library involved unique molecular identifiers. TCRdb used MiXCR to reprocess the PCR reads, holding one entry per CDR3 protein. This sample has about 640,000 distinct CDR3 sequences; roughly 17% occur once, and the top ten carry under 1.2%. V was cut by 4 bases and J by 6 bases, with 14 bases left in between. Germline values: CDR1 SGHRS, CDR2 YFSETQ. This CDR3 has 14 amino acids. The specimen comprised PBMCs from the stem cell graft donor, sampled from the stem cell graft. The clonotype comes from a human donor who donated a stem cell graft to a child with acute myeloid leukemia. The genes are TRBV5-1 and TRBJ2-1; the D gene is possibly TRBD2 (6 bases). DNA for the CDR3: TGCGCCAGCAGCGTCGGGGGACCTCCCAATGAGCAGTTCTTC. Its protein is CASSVGGPPNEQFF.